The entry below describes one TCR beta chain. The sample has other DNA sequences that encode this CDR3 too. Germline loops: CDR1 MDHEN, CDR2 SYDVKM. Losses at the gene ends were 6 bases for V and 2 bases for J; bases not matched to a gene: 3. The CDR3 runs 14 residues. This record belongs to a study of blood T cell repertoires in COVID-19. The age range of participants was about 18 to 95 years, with residence in about two dozen US areas. Self-reported history from a screening survey and questionnaire set each donor's cohort. Each recovered donor of Cohort 3 presented with two negative PCRs, clearance, or symptom resolution. Per the authors' pipeline: Reference gene primer amplification yielded estimated nucleated cell counts. Data came from immunoSEQ multiplex PCR; TCRdb stores just in-frame clones and leaves some out. The DNA was the basis for D and trimming; V, J and clone size are from that table. The sample holds fewer than 400,000 clones, about 87% seen once.

The clonotype was recovered from a woman under 30 who had recovered from COVID-19. The specimen sequenced was PBMCs or T cells enriched from blood (not recorded which). This chain uses TRBV28 with TRBJ1-3; 8 positions match TRBD1. The CDR3 is CASSLTGAGNTIYF. For the CDR3, the DNA is TGTGCCAGCAGCCTGACAGGGGCTGGAAACACCATATATTTT.